Listed below are T cell receptor beta chains from one sample, sequenced in a study of T cells of healthy individuals. TCRdb fed the 5' RACE reads into MiXCR, producing one record per CDR3 protein. The sample has roughly 87,000 distinct CDR3 sequences; approximately 18% are singletons. Source of these receptors: a human donor in good health. Both conserved end residues are part of each CDR3. A D gene is named only where the DNA matches it firmly. Rows give clone size only sometimes, using once, few, many, or a class for an expanded clone.

d_gene,len,v_gene,j_gene,abundance,CDR3aa
-,13,TRBV12-3/TRBV12-4,TRBJ1-2,many,CASSLDGLYGYTF
-,16,TRBV15,TRBJ2-2,-,CATSREGEPNTGELFF
-,14,TRBV28,TRBJ2-7,many,CASSLPGLAYEQYF
TRBD1,16,TRBV9,TRBJ2-5,few,CASSVGLQGSQETQYF
-,11,TRBV6-2/TRBV6-3,TRBJ2-1,few,CASSYGLVKFF
-,13,TRBV6-2/TRBV6-3,TRBJ2-3,few,CASSYSITDTQYF
-,14,TRBV5-1,TRBJ1-2,-,CASRSGPTNYGYTF
-,13,TRBV7-2,TRBJ2-3,many,CASSLSMGDTQYF
-,14,TRBV4-3,TRBJ2-7,few,CASSQGPASYEQYF
-,14,TRBV5-1,TRBJ2-5,few,CASSWDVHQETQYF
TRBD1,13,TRBV7-6,TRBJ2-5,many,CASSSTGKETQYF
TRBD1,13,TRBV7-8,TRBJ2-7,-,CASSPGQGYEQYF
-,16,TRBV7-9,TRBJ2-5,few,CASSPSTGWSQETQYF
-,12,TRBV12-3/TRBV12-4,TRBJ1-5,-,CASLRSGQPQHF
TRBD2,13,TRBV15,TRBJ2-7,few,CATRRLAGSEQYF
-,12,TRBV3-1,TRBJ2-1,-,CASSQGDNEQFF
-,12,TRBV10-3,TRBJ2-2,few,CAISGDTGELFF
TRBD1,13,TRBV20-1,TRBJ2-7,-,CSAAGTGVHEQYF
TRBD2,16,TRBV6-2/TRBV6-3,TRBJ2-1,few,CASSWGLAGAQNEQFF
-,15,TRBV24-1,TRBJ1-5,-,CATSDSTAGRQPQHF
-,14,TRBV4-3,TRBJ1-4,few,CASSPDRENEKLFF
-,15,TRBV6-2/TRBV6-3,TRBJ2-7,few,CASSRYPGPEYEQYF
TRBD2,15,TRBV6-5,TRBJ2-7,many,CASSSPTPGGYEQYF
-,13,TRBV29-1,TRBJ2-5,few,CSVVEGGEETQYF
-,16,TRBV28,TRBJ2-4,few,CASRADRTIAKNIQYF
-,14,TRBV29-1,TRBJ2-3,-,CSVGRTATTDTQYF
TRBD1,17,TRBV29-1,TRBJ2-1,few,CSVEDYEGARSYNEQFF
TRBD1,13,TRBV28,TRBJ2-5,few,CASGGTGQETQYF
-,14,TRBV3-1,TRBJ2-6,-,CASRPNSGANVLTF
-,13,TRBV25-1,TRBJ1-1,few,CASSPLRSGEAFF
-,12,TRBV29-1,TRBJ2-1,few,CSVEDWTNEQFF
TRBD1,15,TRBV29-1,TRBJ2-5,many,CVTTGDRAYQETQYF
-,18,TRBV7-6,TRBJ1-6,once,CASSLLRSEDSYNSPLHF
TRBD1,15,TRBV5-1,TRBJ2-1,few,CASSSQGQGAGEQFF
-,13,TRBV7-8,TRBJ2-7,few,CASSSPATYEQYF
TRBD1,15,TRBV14,TRBJ2-7,many,CASSGDRDRAYEQYF
-,15,TRBV5-5,TRBJ1-1,few,CASSYDGTRTRWAFF
TRBD1,14,TRBV15,TRBJ1-1,-,CATSRDTGTGVTFF
TRBD2,15,TRBV6-1,TRBJ2-2,few,CASEKTSGADGELFF
-,15,TRBV5-1,TRBJ2-3,few,CASSLNGGATDTQYF
-,12,TRBV27,TRBJ2-3,few,CASSRNTDTQYF
TRBD1,15,TRBV7-2,TRBJ1-5,-,CASSTRQGGNQPQHF